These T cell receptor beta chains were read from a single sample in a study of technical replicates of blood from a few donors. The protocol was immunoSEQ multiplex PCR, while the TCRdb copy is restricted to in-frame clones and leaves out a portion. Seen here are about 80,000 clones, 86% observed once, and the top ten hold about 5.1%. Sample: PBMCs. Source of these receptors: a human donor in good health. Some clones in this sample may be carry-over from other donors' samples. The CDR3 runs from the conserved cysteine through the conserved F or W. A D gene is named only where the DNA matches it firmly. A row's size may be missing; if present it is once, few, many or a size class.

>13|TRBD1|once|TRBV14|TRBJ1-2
CASSHGTGQGYTF
TGTGCCAGCAGCCACGGGACAGGGCAGGGCTACACCTTC
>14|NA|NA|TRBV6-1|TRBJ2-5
CASSDLTGSETQYF
TGTGCCAGCAGTGATCTCACAGGGTCCGAGACCCAGTACTTC
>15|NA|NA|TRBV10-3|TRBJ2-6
CAIGGGDPGANVLTF
TGTGCCATCGGCGGCGGGGACCCCGGGGCCAACGTCCTGACTTTC
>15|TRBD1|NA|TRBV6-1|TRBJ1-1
CASTKRGQVNTEAFF
TGTGCCAGCACCAAAAGGGGGCAGGTGAACACTGAAGCTTTCTTT
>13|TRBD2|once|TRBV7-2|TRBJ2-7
CATGRVSSYEQYF
TGTGCCACCGGGAGGGTTAGCTCCTACGAGCAGTACTTC
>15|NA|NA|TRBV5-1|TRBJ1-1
CASSLTRTVNTEAFF
TGCGCCAGCAGCTTGACGCGGACAGTGAACACTGAAGCTTTCTTT
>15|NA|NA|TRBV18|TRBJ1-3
CASSPPNSMTNTIYF
TGTGCCAGCTCACCACCGAACAGTATGACAAACACCATATATTTT
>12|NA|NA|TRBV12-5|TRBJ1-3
CASSGDGNTIYF
TGTGCTAGTTCCGGGGATGGAAACACCATATATTTT
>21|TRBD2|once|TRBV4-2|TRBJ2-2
CASSQESGLAGVSGRTGELFF
TGTGCCAGCAGCCAAGAGTCGGGACTAGCGGGGGTCTCAGGGAGGACCGGGGAGCTGTTTTTT
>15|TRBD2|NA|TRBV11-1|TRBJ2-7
CASSLRGRDSYEQYF
TGTGCCAGCAGCTTGCGCGGGAGGGATTCCTACGAGCAGTACTTC
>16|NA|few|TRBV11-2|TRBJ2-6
CASSALPSSGANVLTF
TGTGCCAGCAGCGCCTTACCGAGCTCTGGGGCCAACGTCCTGACTTTC
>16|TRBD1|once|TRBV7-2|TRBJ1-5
CASSLAAGGKGQPQHF
TGTGCCAGCAGCTTAGCGGCAGGGGGTAAGGGTCAGCCCCAGCATTTT
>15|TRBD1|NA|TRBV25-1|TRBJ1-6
CASSVSGTGNSPLHF
TGTGCCAGCAGCGTTTCCGGGACAGGAAATTCACCCCTCCACTTT
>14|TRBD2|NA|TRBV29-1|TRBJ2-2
CSVGAGLNTGELFF
TGCAGCGTGGGAGCGGGGTTAAACACCGGGGAGCTGTTTTTT